A single sample gave rise to the 28 T cell receptor beta chains below, sequenced in a study of PD-L1 blockade in urothelial cancer. Clones were read by immunoSEQ multiplex PCR, and TCRdb kept only the in-frame ones, dropping some. The sample contains 45,000 to 50,000 clones, around 89% of which appear only once. The starting material was PBMCs, obtained around atezolizumab (anti-PD-L1) treatment. The receptor source for this set is a man older than 75 with urothelial cancer.

The rearrangement uses TRBV5-1 and TRBJ2-3, with TRBD1 matching 8 bases. V shed 3 bases, J shed 3 bases, and the junction held 6 bases outside the gene matches. The CDR3 loop spans 15 amino acids. The germline V gene has CDR1 SGHRS and CDR2 YFSETQ. Written as DNA, the CDR3 is TGCGCCAGCAGCTCCCCGGGACAGGTGACAGATACGCAGTATTTT. Its protein is CASSSPGQVTDTQYF. The full variable domain, in which reference TRBV5-1 and TRBJ2-3 provide the parts outside the CDR3, is KAGVTQTPRYLIKTRGQQVTLSCSPISGHRSVSWYQQTPGQGLQFLFEYFSETQRNKGNFPGRFSGRQFSNSRSEMNVSTLELGDSALYLCASSSPGQVTDTQYFGPGTRLTVL.

The chain links TRBV5-6 to TRBJ2-3; 12 positions agree with TRBD2. CDR1 is SGHDT and CDR2 is YYEEEE in the germline V gene. This CDR3 has 15 amino acids. Trimming took 4 bases from V and 6 from J; bases not matched to a gene: 6. The CDR3 nucleotides are TGTGCCAGCAGCCGACTAGCGGGAGTCTTGGATACGCAGTATTTT. It is translated as CASSRLAGVLDTQYF. The entire variable domain, with the rest obtained from reference TRBV5-6 and TRBJ2-3, is as follows: DAGVTQSPTHLIKTRGQQVTLRCSPKSGHDTVSWYQQALGQGPQFIFQYYEEEERQRGNFPDRFSGHQFPNYSSELNVNALLLGDSALYLCASSRLAGVLDTQYFGPGTRLTVL.

The genes are TRBV28 and TRBJ1-4, with D perhaps matching TRBD1 (5 bases). Per the germline V gene, CDR1 is MDHEN and CDR2 is SYDVKM. Trimming shortened V by 9 bases and J by 3 bases, and 11 bases separated the two germline ends. This CDR3 region has 13 residues. CDR3 region: CASSGGANEKLFF. DNA for the CDR3: TGTGCCAGTTCGGGGGGGGCTAATGAAAAACTGTTTTTT.

The J gene is TRBJ2-5, the V gene TRBV5-4; 10 bases match TRBD2. The V and J ends lost 4 bases and 3 bases, in that order; junction bases with no gene match: 9. Germline CDR1 SGHNT, CDR2 YYREEE (reference sequence). This CDR3 contains 16 residues. In nucleotides, the CDR3 is TGTGCCAGCAGCCCCAATCTAGCGGGAGTAGAAGAGACCCAGTACTTC. Residues: CASSPNLAGVEETQYF.

The chain uses TRBV5-1 and TRBJ2-6; 7 nucleotides match TRBD1. Germline CDR1 reads SGHRS; CDR2 reads YFSETQ. The CDR3 contains 18 residues. Germline trimming cut 3 bases from V and 0 bases from J; bases unmatched to any gene: 9. CDR3 coding DNA: TGCGCCAGCAGCTCTGTCGGACAGGACAGCTCTGGGGCCAACGTCCTGACTTTC. It specifies CASSSVGQDSSGANVLTF. The complete variable domain, with remaining parts taken from reference TRBV5-1 and TRBJ2-6, reads KAGVTQTPRYLIKTRGQQVTLSCSPISGHRSVSWYQQTPGQGLQFLFEYFSETQRNKGNFPGRFSGRQFSNSRSEMNVSTLELGDSALYLCASSSVGQDSSGANVLTFGAGSRLTVL.

The rearrangement uses TRBV4-2 and TRBJ2-1; 9 bases map to TRBD2. The CDR3 runs to 17 residues. In germline, CDR1 is LGHNA, CDR2 YNFKEQ. V trimming: 0 bases; J trimming: 0 bases; junction bases outside the gene matches: 3. CDR3 sequence: CASSQEAGGGSYNEQFF. In nucleotides, the CDR3 is TGTGCCAGCAGCCAAGAGGCGGGAGGGGGCTCCTACAATGAGCAGTTCTTC.

The chain combines TRBV5-1 with TRBJ2-5; D unclear. The CDR3 runs to 14 residues. V lost 2 bases, J lost 0 bases, and 8 bases lay in between. Germline loops: CDR1 SGHRS, CDR2 YFSETQ. CDR3 in DNA: TGCGCCAGCAGCTTCGACGGAGACCAAGAGACCCAGTACTTC. Encoded protein: CASSFDGDQETQYF. The full variable domain, completed using reference TRBV5-1 and TRBJ2-5, is KAGVTQTPRYLIKTRGQQVTLSCSPISGHRSVSWYQQTPGQGLQFLFEYFSETQRNKGNFPGRFSGRQFSNSRSEMNVSTLELGDSALYLCASSFDGDQETQYFGPGTRLLVL.

This chain joins TRBV7-2 and TRBJ1-5; no firm D call. The germline V gene has CDR1 SGHTA and CDR2 FQGNSA. V was pared by 1 base and J by 3 bases, with 16 bases between. The CDR3 is 17 amino acids. The CDR3 loop is CASSLVGSGGINQPQHF. The CDR3 region has the DNA TGTGCCAGCAGCTTAGTGGGTTCCGGCGGGATCAATCAGCCCCAGCATTTT.

V and J are TRBV18 and TRBJ2-6, with a weak D call TRBD1 (5 bases). V lost 4 bases and J lost 0, with 16 bases in between. Looked up from germline, CDR1 is KGHSH and CDR2 is LQKENI. This CDR3 is 18 amino acids long. CDR3 amino acids: CASSLYDSQLSGANVLTF. As DNA, the CDR3 is TGTGCCAGCTCACTGTACGACAGCCAACTCTCTGGGGCCAACGTCCTGACTTTC.

The genes are TRBV19 and TRBJ2-5; D perhaps matches TRBD1 (6 bases). CDR1 and CDR2 from the germline V gene are LNHDA and SQIVND (reference sequence). The CDR3 is 13 amino acids. V was shortened by 4 bases and J by 2 bases, with 8 bases between the two germline ends. The CDR3 is CASSRGRQETQYF. The CDR3 DNA reads TGTGCCAGTAGTAGGGGGCGGCAAGAGACCCAGTACTTC.

This chain uses TRBV19 with TRBJ1-1; D might be TRBD1 (6 bases). The germline V gene has CDR1 LNHDA and CDR2 SQIVND (reference sequence). Trimming stripped 7 bases from V and 4 bases from J, with 16 bases between. The CDR3 is made up of 14 amino acids. The CDR3 sequence: CASIPGGGVTEAFF. DNA for the CDR3: TGTGCCAGTATCCCGGGAGGGGGGGTCACTGAAGCTTTCTTT. Based on the CDR3 plus reference TRBV19 and TRBJ1-1, the full variable domain is DGGITQSPKYLFRKEGQNVTLSCEQNLNHDAMYWYRQDPGQGLRLIYYSQIVNDFQKGDIAEGYSVSREKKESFPLTVTSAQKNPTAFYLCASIPGGGVTEAFFGQGTRLTVV.

This chain uses TRBV11-2 with TRBJ2-7; 8 positions agree with TRBD2. The V gene end was trimmed by 2 bases and the J gene end by 3 bases; junction bases not matched to a gene: 6. The CDR3 sequence is 15 residues long. Germline values: CDR1 SGHAT, CDR2 FQNNGV. The CDR3 loop is CASSLTGGLSYEQYF. The CDR3 DNA sequence: TGTGCCAGCAGCTTAACGGGAGGGTTGAGCTACGAGCAGTACTTC. Combining the CDR3 with reference TRBV11-2 and TRBJ2-7 gives the whole variable domain EAGVAQSPRYKIIEKRQSVAFWCNPISGHATLYWYQQILGQGPKLLIQFQNNGVVDDSQLPKDRFSAERLKGVDSTLKIQPAKLEDSAVYLCASSLTGGLSYEQYFGPGTRLTVT.

The DNA for the CDR3 is TGTGCCAGCAGCCATAGCGGGAGAATAGTCAATGAGCAGTTCTTC. Its protein is CASSHSGRIVNEQFF. V gene TRBV5-6 combines with J gene TRBJ2-1, with 9 positions matching TRBD2. Germline V gene data show CDR1 as SGHDT and CDR2 as YYEEEE. Trimming at V came to 4 bases and at J to 6 bases, leaving 8 bases not matched to a gene. This CDR3 has 15 residues.

The V call is TRBV6-5, the J call TRBJ1-2, with D possibly TRBD1 on 6 matching bases. The CDR3 sequence is 15 residues long. CDR1 and CDR2 (germline): MNHEY, SVGAGI. V lost 5 bases and J lost 5, with 18 bases in between. The CDR3 loop is CASSGNRDTPYGYTF. CDR3 DNA: TGTGCCAGCAGTGGCAACCGGGACACTCCTTATGGCTACACCTTC.

The chain has TRBV7-2 and TRBJ2-5; perhaps TRBD2 as D (6 bases). From germline, CDR1 is SGHTA and CDR2 FQGNSA. The V and J ends lost 5 bases and 4 bases respectively, with 14 bases between them. The CDR3 extends over 14 amino acids. This CDR3 reads CASSRLGGAETQYF. DNA of the CDR3: TGTGCCAGCAGCCGGTTGGGGGGAGCAGAGACCCAGTACTTC.

This chain links TRBV4-1 with TRBJ2-3, with 9 bases aligning to TRBD2. The CDR3 runs to 15 residues. V trimming: 8 bases; J trimming: 6 bases; junction bases outside the gene matches: 12. In germline, CDR1 is MGHRA, CDR2 YSYEKL. This chain's CDR3 is CASRPAGGGADTQYF. CDR3 DNA: TGCGCCAGCCGCCCGGCGGGAGGGGGAGCGGATACGCAGTATTTT.

The chain carries TRBV10-1 and TRBJ1-5, with D possibly TRBD1 on 5 matching bases. CDR3 length: 14 residues. Trimming took 3 bases from V and 3 from J, leaving 9 bases between them. CDR1 WNHNN and CDR2 SYGVQD come from the germline V gene (reference sequence). CDR3 DNA sequence: TGCGCCAGCAGTGACAGGGAATTCAATCAGCCCCAGCATTTT. This gives the protein CASSDREFNQPQHF.

This clone came up once. The chain is built from TRBV29-1 and TRBJ2-2; unclear D gene. From germline, CDR1 is SQVTM and CDR2 ANQGSEA. The CDR3 has 14 amino acids. The V and J ends lost 5 bases and 1 base respectively, with 11 bases between them. For the CDR3, the DNA is TGCAGCGTTTCCCCGACGGGGAACACCGGGGAGCTGTTTTTT. Amino acids: CSVSPTGNTGELFF.

The chain combines TRBV27 with TRBJ2-7; 8 nucleotides line up with TRBD2. Germline V gene data show CDR1 as MNHEY and CDR2 as SMNVEV (reference sequence). Losses at the gene ends were 2 bases for V and 5 bases for J; bases not matched to a gene: 11. The CDR3 runs to 16 residues. The CDR3 DNA reads TGTGCCAGCAGTTTACGGGTCGGGAGGGCCTTAAACGAGCAGTACTTC. This translates into CASSLRVGRALNEQYF.

The chain employs TRBV18 and TRBJ1-5; 9 bases align to TRBD1. V shed 3 bases, J shed 7 bases, and the junction held 10 bases outside the gene matches. This CDR3 region has 16 residues. Germline loops: CDR1 KGHSH, CDR2 LQKENI. CDR3 sequence (DNA): TGTGCCAGCTCACCCCAGACAGGGGGTAGGGTCCAGCCCCAGCATTTT. Translation gives CASSPQTGGRVQPQHF.

The V gene is TRBV5-1, the J gene TRBJ2-1; D is undetermined. The V gene lost 3 bases and the J gene lost 9 bases, with 13 bases spanning the gap. Looked up from germline, CDR1 is SGHRS and CDR2 is YFSETQ. This CDR3 is 13 amino acids long. The CDR3 DNA reads TGCGCCAGCAGCTACGATACAGCTTTTGAGCAGTTCTTC. Its protein product is CASSYDTAFEQFF.

The chain's CDR3 is CASSRTASGNTDTQYF. The CDR3 nucleotides are TGTGCCAGCAGTCGCACTGCTAGCGGGAACACAGATACGCAGTATTTT. The gene calls are TRBV28 and TRBJ2-3, with 9 bases identical to TRBD2. V lost 5 bases, J lost 2 bases, and 8 bases stayed unmatched. This CDR3 is 16 amino acids long. The germline V gene has CDR1 MDHEN and CDR2 SYDVKM.

This clone was counted only a few times. This chain connects TRBV30 to TRBJ2-1, with 8 positions matching TRBD2. Germline CDR1 GTSNPN, CDR2 SVGIG (reference sequence). This CDR3 has 14 residues. After removal of 3 bases from V and 9 bases from J, the junction contained 10 bases not matched to a gene. CDR3 DNA: TGTGCCTGGAGCCCGAGCGGGAGTGGAGGTGAGCAGTTCTTC. Its translation: CAWSPSGSGGEQFF.

The chain combines TRBV28 with TRBJ1-2, with 7 nucleotides matching TRBD1. Trimming removed 5 bases from V and 3 bases from J; junction bases left unmatched: 6. Germline lookup yields CDR1 MDHEN and CDR2 SYDVKM. The CDR3 runs 14 residues. The CDR3 here is CASSVPGGYYGYTF. The CDR3 DNA follows: TGTGCCAGCAGTGTTCCAGGGGGGTACTATGGCTACACCTTC.

The chain combines TRBV2 with TRBJ2-3, with TRBD2 as a possible D gene (5 bases). Germline V lookup: CDR1 SNHLY, CDR2 FYNNEI. The CDR3 sequence is 13 residues long. The V and J ends lost 8 bases and 3 bases respectively, with 12 bases between them. CDR3: CASHGLATDTQYF. For the CDR3, the DNA is TGTGCCAGCCACGGACTGGCGACAGATACGCAGTATTTT.

The rearrangement uses TRBV5-8 and TRBJ1-2; D gene uncertain. This CDR3 has 11 amino acids. Germline CDR1 and CDR2: SGHTS and YDEGEE. The germline V and J ends were trimmed by 4 bases and 7 bases, with 8 bases remaining between them. The CDR3 nucleotides are TGTGCCAGCAGCGGCCCGCCTGGCTACACCTTC. Amino acids: CASSGPPGYTF.

The V and J genes are TRBV19 and TRBJ1-2, with D possibly TRBD1 on 6 matching bases. Germline lookup yields CDR1 LNHDA and CDR2 SQIVND (reference sequence). V dropped 7 bases and J dropped 0 bases, with 9 bases sitting between them. This CDR3 is built from 13 residues. The CDR3 here is CASTQGPNYGYTF. For the CDR3, the DNA is TGTGCCAGTACGCAGGGGCCTAACTATGGCTACACCTTC.

This clone was observed a single time. This chain joins TRBV5-4 and TRBJ2-2; 11 nucleotides agree with TRBD2. Germline CDR1 is SGHNT and CDR2 is YYREEE (reference sequence). V was clipped by 4 bases and J by 5 bases; unmatched bases: 13. CDR3 length: 18 amino acids. The CDR3: CASSGISGRAQVTGELFF. The DNA for the CDR3 is TGTGCCAGCAGCGGGATTAGCGGGAGGGCCCAGGTTACCGGGGAGCTGTTTTTT.